Presented here are 2 T cell receptor beta chains from one specimen sequenced in a study of blood T cells in healthy people across ages. PCR was performed a second time for roughly 7 to 12 cycles using a sample-barcoded 5' primer and a J-beta primer mix. MiXCR, applied by TCRdb to the 5' RACE reads, yields one record per CDR3 protein. Counted here are around 780,000 distinct CDR3 sequences, just over 55% occurring once; the ten biggest clones make up about a quarter. Material for sequencing was blood. The receptors were gathered from a man between 35 and 55 years old in good health.

This clonotype was counted a few times. The rearrangement joins TRBV27 to TRBJ2-6; D might be TRBD1 or TRBD2, each matching 5 bases. CDR1 is MNHEY, CDR2 SMNVEV, per germline (reference sequence). CDR3 length equals 15 residues. Trimming removed 10 bases from V and 3 bases from J, with 16 bases in between. The CDR3 DNA reads as TGTGCCACCTTGGGTCGAGGGGTTGGGGCCAACGTCCTGACTTTC. Its translation is CATLGRGVGANVLTF.

The rearrangement links TRBV20-1 to TRBJ2-7; TRBD2 matches at 8 bases. The end of the DNA fits TRBJ2-5 better, so the J call may be wrong. The CDR3 totals 14 residues. Germline assignment: CDR1 DFQATT and CDR2 SNEGSKA (reference sequence). For the CDR3, the DNA is TGCAGTGCTAGAGATGGGACTAGTAAAGAGACCCAGTACTTC. Residues: CSARDGTSKETQYF.